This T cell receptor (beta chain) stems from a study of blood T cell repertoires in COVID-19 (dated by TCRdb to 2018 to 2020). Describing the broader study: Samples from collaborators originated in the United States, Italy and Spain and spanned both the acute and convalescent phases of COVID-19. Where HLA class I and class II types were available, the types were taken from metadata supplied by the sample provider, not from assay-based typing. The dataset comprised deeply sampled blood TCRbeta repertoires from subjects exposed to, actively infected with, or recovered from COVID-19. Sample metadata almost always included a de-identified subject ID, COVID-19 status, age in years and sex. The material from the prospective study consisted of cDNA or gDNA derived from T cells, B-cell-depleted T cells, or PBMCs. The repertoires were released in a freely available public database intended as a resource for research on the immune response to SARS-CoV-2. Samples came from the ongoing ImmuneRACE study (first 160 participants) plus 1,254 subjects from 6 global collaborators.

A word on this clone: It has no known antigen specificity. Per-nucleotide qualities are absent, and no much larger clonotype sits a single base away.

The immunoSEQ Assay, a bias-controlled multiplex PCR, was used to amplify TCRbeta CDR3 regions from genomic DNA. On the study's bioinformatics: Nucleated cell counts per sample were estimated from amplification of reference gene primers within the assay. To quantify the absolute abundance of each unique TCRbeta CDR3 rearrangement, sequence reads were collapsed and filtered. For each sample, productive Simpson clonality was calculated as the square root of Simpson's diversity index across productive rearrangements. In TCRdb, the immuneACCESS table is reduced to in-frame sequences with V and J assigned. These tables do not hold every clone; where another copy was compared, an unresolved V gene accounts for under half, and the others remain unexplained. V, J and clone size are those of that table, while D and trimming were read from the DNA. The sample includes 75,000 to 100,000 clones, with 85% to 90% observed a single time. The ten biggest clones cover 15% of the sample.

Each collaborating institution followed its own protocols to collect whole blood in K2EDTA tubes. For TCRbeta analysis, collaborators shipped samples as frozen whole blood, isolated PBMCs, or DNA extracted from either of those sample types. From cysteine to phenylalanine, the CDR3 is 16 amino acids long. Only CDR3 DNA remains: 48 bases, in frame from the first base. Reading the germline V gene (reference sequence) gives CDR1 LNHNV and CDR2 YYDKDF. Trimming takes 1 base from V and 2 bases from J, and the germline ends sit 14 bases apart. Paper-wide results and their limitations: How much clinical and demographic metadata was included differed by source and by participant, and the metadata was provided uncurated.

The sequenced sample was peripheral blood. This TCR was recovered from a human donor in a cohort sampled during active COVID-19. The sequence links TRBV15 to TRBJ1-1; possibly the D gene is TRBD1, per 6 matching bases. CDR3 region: CATSRGLGAFNTEAFF. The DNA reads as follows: TGTGCCACCAGCAGAGGCCTGGGGGCCTTTAACACTGAAGCTTTCTTT.